This is a list of T cell receptor beta chains from one sample in a study of T cell repertoires in cytomegalovirus infection. From the reads, TCRdb called clonotypes with MiXCR, one entry per CDR3 protein. Here the sample spans approximately 65,000 distinct CDR3 sequences, 20% to 25% being singletons. Antigen specificity for these receptors is unknown. The sequenced sample was CD8+ T cells from cultured PBMCs, obtained from culture after CMV antigen stimulation. These TCRs come from a human donor in good health (CMV status not recorded). Some clones in this sample may be carry-over from other donors' samples. Each CDR3 is given without its conserved first and last residue. Each record gives: V gene, CDR3 protein.

v_gene: TRBV6-5; CDR3aa: ASSPGRNEQF
v_gene: TRBV7-6; CDR3aa: ASSSLAGGTGELF
v_gene: TRBV24-1; CDR3aa: ATSDSLASGLYEQY
v_gene: TRBV7-9; CDR3aa: ASSVNEGQGQGYT
v_gene: TRBV10-3; CDR3aa: AISESSTSGGQETQY
v_gene: TRBV6-2/TRBV6-3; CDR3aa: ASSYGGPRNEQF
v_gene: TRBV7-8; CDR3aa: ASSLEGTGVVNKY
v_gene: TRBV7-2; CDR3aa: ASSSMEDPGLWNTGELF
v_gene: TRBV11-2; CDR3aa: ASSFIGTADTQY
v_gene: TRBV7-2; CDR3aa: ASSLRHPNTGELF
v_gene: TRBV6-2/TRBV6-3; CDR3aa: ASSYPGSPGTSGANEQF
v_gene: TRBV7-9; CDR3aa: ASSAPMGQNYEQY
v_gene: TRBV6-1; CDR3aa: ASSEMRQNNYGYT
v_gene: TRBV24-1; CDR3aa: ATSSGGSPYNEQF
v_gene: TRBV7-6; CDR3aa: ASSLAWSSTDTQY
v_gene: TRBV6-1; CDR3aa: ASLYPREGKRTSDPETQY
v_gene: TRBV7-2; CDR3aa: ASSLPRDYGYT
v_gene: TRBV12-3/TRBV12-4; CDR3aa: ASRNQLAGRGTTQY
v_gene: TRBV6-6; CDR3aa: ASSYSERGNYEQY
v_gene: TRBV2; CDR3aa: AKQGLGRDSPLH
v_gene: TRBV7-8; CDR3aa: ATLSYGYT
v_gene: TRBV6-1; CDR3aa: ASSETGSNQPQH
v_gene: TRBV7-9; CDR3aa: ASSLLRGMNTEAF
v_gene: TRBV6-5; CDR3aa: ASTTMGNTEAF
v_gene: TRBV11-2; CDR3aa: ASSSPEQGAGYGYT
v_gene: TRBV6-1; CDR3aa: ASSIGQGREQY